This entry describes one T cell receptor (beta chain). Trimming left V 6 bases short and J 7 bases short, with 12 bases between. There are 13 residues in the CDR3. This sample is drawn from a study of T cell responses to AZD1222 COVID-19 vaccine. Assay used: immunoSEQ multiplex PCR; TCRdb lists only in-frame clones, some missing. This sample lists about 140,000 clones; its ten largest clones have roughly 2%. Sequencing input: peripheral blood. The TCR comes from an adult in good health. The rearrangement links TRBV12-3 or TRBV12-4 to TRBJ1-4; D is unresolved. The CDR3 reads CASRAWDGEKLFF. CDR3 DNA sequence: TGTGCCAGCAGGGCCTGGGATGGTGAAAAACTGTTTTTT.